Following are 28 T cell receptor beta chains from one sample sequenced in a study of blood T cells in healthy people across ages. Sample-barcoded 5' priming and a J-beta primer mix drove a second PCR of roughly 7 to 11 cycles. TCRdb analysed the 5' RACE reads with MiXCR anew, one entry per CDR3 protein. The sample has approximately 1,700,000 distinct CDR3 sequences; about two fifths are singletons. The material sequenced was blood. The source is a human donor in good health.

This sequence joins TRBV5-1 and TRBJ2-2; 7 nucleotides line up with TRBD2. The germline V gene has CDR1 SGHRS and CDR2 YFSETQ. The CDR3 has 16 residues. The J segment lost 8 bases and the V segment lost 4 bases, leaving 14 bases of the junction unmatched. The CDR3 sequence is CASSPPLSGDVGELFF. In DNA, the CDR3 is TGCGCCAGCAGCCCACCACTAAGCGGGGATGTAGGGGAGCTGTTTTTT.

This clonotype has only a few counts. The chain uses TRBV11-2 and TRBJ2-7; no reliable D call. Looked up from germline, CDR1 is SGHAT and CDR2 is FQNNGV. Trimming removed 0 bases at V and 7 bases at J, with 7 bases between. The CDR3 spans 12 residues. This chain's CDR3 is CASSLDRAEQYF. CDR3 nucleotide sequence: TGTGCCAGCAGCTTAGATCGGGCAGAGCAGTACTTC.

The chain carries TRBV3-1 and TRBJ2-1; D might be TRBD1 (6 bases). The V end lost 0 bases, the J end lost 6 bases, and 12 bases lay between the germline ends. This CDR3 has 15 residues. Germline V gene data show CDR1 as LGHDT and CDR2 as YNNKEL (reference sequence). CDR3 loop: CASSQDPGRGNEQFF. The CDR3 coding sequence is TGTGCCAGCAGCCAAGATCCTGGCAGGGGCAATGAGCAGTTCTTC.

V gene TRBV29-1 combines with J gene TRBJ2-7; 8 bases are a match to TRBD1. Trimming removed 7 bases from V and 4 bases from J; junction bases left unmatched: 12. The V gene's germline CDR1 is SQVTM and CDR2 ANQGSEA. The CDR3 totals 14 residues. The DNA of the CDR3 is TGCAGCGCCGCCTCCGGGACAGGCTTATACGAGCAGTACTTC. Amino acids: CSAASGTGLYEQYF.

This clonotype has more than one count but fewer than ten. CDR3 amino acids: CASSSPRTSGKAVNEQFF. CDR3 DNA sequence: TGTGCCAGCAGCTCACCTAGGACTAGCGGGAAGGCAGTGAATGAGCAGTTCTTC. The V and J genes are TRBV5-5 and TRBJ2-1; 12 nucleotides agree with TRBD2. The CDR3 runs 18 residues. Trimming cost V 3 bases and J 7 bases; bases outside gene matches: 14. Germline-derived CDR1 and CDR2 are SGHKS and YYEKEE (reference sequence). Variable domain in full (rest from reference TRBV5-5 and TRBJ2-1): DAGVTQSPTHLIKTRGQQVTLRCSPISGHKSVSWYQQVLGQGPQFIFQYYEKEERGRGNFPDRFSARQFPNYSSELNVNALLLGDSALYLCASSSPRTSGKAVNEQFFGPGTRLTVL.

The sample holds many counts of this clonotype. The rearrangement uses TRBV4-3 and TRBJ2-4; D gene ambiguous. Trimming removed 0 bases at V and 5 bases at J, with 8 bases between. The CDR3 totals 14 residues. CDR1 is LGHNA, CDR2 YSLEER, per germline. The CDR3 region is CASSQDISQNIQYF. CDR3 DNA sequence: TGCGCCAGCAGCCAAGATATTAGCCAAAACATTCAGTACTTC.

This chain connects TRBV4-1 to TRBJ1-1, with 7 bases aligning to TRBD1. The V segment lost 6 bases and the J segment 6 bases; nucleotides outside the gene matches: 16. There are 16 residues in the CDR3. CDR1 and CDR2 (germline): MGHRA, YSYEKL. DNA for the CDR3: TGCGCCAGCAGTCCGACAGGGAGCTTGCGGAGCGCTGAAGCTTTCTTT. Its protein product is CASSPTGSLRSAEAFF.

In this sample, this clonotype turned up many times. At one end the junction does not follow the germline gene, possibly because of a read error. The CDR3 sequence: CASSLSSNTGELFF. DNA for the CDR3: TGTGCCAGCAGCTTAAGCAGCAACACCGGGGAGCTGTTTTTT. The chain uses TRBV5-1 and TRBJ2-2; D gene ambiguous. CDR3 length equals 14 residues. Germline V gene sequence: CDR1 SGHRS, CDR2 YFSETQ.

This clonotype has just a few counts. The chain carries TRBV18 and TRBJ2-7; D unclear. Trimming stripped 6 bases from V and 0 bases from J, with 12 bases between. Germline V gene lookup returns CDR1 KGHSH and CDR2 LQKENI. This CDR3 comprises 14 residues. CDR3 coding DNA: TGTGCCAGCTCCGAGTACCAGAGCTCCTACGAGCAGTACTTC. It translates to CASSEYQSSYEQYF. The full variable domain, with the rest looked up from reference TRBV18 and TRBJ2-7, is NAGVMQNPRHLVRRRGQEARLRCSPMKGHSHVYWYRQLPEEGLKFMVYLQKENIIDESGMPKERFSAEFPKEGPSILRIQQVVRGDSAAYFCASSEYQSSYEQYFGPGTRLTVT.

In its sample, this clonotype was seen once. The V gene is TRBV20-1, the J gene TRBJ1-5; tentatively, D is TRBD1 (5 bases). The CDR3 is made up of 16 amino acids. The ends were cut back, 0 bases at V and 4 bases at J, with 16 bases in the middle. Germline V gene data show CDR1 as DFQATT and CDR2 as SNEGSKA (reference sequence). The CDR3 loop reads CSARDLIRDGNQPQHF. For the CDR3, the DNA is TGCAGTGCTAGAGACTTAATTAGGGACGGTAATCAGCCCCAGCATTTT.

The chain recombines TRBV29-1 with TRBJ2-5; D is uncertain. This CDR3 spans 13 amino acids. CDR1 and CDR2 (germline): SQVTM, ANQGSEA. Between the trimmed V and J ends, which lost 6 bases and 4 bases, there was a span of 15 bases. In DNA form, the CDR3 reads TGCAGCGTCGTAACGAACTTGGGAGAGACCCAGTACTTC. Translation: CSVVTNLGETQYF.

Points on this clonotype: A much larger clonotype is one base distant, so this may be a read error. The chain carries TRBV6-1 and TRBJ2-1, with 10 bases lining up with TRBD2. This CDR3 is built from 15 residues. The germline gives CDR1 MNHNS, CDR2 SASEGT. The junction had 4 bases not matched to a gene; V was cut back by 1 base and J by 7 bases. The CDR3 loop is CASSEDSGGSNEQFF. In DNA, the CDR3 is TGTGCCAGCAGTGAAGATAGCGGGGGGAGTAATGAGCAGTTCTTC.

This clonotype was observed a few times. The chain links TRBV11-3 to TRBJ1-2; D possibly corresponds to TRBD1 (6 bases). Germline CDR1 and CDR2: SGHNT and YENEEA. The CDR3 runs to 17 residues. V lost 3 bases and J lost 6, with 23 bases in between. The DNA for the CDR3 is TGTGCCAGCAGCTTTCGGACAGCGGGATTCGGCGAGAATGGCTACACCTTC. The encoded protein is CASSFRTAGFGENGYTF.

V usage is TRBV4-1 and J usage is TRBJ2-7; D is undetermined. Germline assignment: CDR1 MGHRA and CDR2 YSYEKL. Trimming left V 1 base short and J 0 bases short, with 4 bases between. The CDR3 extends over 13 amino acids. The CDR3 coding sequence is TGCGCCAGCAGCCAAGTTTTCTCCTACGAGCAGTACTTC. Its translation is CASSQVFSYEQYF.

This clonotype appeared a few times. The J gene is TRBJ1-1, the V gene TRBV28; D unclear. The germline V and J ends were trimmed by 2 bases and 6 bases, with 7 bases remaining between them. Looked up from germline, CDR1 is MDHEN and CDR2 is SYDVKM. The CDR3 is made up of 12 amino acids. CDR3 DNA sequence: TGTGCCAGCAGTTTAAGCTTCGCTGAAGCTTTCTTT. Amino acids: CASSLSFAEAFF.

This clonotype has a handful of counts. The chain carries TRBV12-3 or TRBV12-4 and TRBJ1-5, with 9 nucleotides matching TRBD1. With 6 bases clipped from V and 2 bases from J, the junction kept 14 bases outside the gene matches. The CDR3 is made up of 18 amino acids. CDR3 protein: CASRVHRGQGGGNQPQHF. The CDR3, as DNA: TGTGCCAGCAGGGTCCACAGGGGGCAGGGTGGGGGCAATCAGCCCCAGCATTTT.

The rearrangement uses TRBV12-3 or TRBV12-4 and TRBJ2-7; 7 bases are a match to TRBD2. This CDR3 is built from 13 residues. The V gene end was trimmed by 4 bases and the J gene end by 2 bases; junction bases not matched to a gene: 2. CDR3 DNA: TGTGCCAGCAGTTGGGGAGGGACCTACGAGCAGTACTTC. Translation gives CASSWGGTYEQYF.

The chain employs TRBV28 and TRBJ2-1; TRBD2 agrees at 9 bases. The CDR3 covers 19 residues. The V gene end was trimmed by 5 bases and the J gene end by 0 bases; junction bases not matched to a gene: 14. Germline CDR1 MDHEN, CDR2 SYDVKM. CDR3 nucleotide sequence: TGTGCCAGCAGTAACGGGCTGGCGGGGGGGATTAGCTCCTACAATGAGCAGTTCTTC. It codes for CASSNGLAGGISSYNEQFF.

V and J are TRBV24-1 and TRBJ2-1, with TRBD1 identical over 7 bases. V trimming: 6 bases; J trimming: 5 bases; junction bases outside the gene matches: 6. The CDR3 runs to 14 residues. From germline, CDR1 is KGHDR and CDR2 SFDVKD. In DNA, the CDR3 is TGTGCCACCAGTTTCCATGGACAGGACAATGAGCAGTTCTTC. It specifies CATSFHGQDNEQFF.

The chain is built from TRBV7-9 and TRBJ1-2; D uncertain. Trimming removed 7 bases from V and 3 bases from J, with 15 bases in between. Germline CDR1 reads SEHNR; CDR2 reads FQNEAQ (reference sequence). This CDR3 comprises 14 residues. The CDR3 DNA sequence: TGTGCCAGCATTTTTCATGGAAGCGACTATGGCTACACCTTC. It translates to CASIFHGSDYGYTF.

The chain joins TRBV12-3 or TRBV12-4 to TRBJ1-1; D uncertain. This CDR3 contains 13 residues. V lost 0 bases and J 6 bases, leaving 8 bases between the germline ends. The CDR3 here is CASSLAGRAEAFF. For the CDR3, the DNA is TGTGCCAGCAGTTTAGCAGGGAGGGCTGAAGCTTTCTTT.

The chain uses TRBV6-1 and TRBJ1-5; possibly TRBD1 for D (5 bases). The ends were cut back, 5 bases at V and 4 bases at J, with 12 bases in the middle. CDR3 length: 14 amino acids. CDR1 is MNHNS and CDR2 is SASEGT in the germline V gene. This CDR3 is CASSTGVLNQPQHF. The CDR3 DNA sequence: TGTGCCAGCAGTACGGGGGTATTGAATCAGCCCCAGCATTTT.

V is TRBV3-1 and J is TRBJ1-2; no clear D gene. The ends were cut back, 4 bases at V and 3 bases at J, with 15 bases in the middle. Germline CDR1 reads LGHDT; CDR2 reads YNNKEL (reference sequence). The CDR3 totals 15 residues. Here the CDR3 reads CASSPHGEGDYGYTF. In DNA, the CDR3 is TGTGCCAGCAGCCCTCATGGTGAAGGAGACTATGGCTACACCTTC. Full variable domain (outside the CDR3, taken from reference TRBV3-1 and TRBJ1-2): DTAVSQTPKYLVTQMGNDKSIKCEQNLGHDTMYWYKQDSKKFLKIMFSYNNKELIINETVPNRFSPKSPDKAHLNLHINSLELGDSAVYFCASSPHGEGDYGYTFGSGTRLTVV.

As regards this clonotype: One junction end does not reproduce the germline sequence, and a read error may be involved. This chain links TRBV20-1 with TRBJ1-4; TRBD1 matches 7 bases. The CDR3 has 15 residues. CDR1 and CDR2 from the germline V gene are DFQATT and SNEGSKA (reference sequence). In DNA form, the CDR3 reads TGCAGTGCTAAATACGAGGGGGCAACTAATGAAAAGCTGTTTTTT. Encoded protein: CSAKYEGATNEKLFF.

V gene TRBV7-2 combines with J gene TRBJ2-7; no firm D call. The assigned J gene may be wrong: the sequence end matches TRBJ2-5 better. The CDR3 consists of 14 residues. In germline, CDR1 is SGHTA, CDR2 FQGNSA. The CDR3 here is CASSLGLRLETQYF. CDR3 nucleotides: TGTGCCAGCAGCTTAGGATTAAGACTAGAGACCCAGTACTTC.

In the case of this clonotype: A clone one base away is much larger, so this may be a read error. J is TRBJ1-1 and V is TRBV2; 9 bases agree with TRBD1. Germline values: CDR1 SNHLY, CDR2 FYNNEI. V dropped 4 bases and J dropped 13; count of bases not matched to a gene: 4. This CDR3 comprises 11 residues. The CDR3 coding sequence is TGTGCCAGCAGTGGGGACAGGGCGGTTTTCTTT. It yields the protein CASSGDRAVFF. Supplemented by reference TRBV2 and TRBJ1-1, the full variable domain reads EPEVTQTPSHQVTQMGQEVILRCVPISNHLYFYWYRQILGQKVEFLVSFYNNEISEKSEIFDDQFSVERPDGSNFTLKIRSTKLEDSAMYFCASSGDRAVFFGQGTRLTVV.

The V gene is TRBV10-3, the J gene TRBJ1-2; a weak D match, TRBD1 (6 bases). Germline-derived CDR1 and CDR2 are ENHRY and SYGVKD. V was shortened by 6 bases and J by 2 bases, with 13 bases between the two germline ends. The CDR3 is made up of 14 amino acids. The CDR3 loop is CAIRRDTINYGYTF. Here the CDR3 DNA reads TGTGCCATCAGACGGGACACCATCAACTATGGCTACACCTTC.

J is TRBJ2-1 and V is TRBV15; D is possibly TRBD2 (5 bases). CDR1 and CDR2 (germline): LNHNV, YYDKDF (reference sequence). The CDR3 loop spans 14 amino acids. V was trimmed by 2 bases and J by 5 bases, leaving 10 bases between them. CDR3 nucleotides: TGTGCCACCAGCAGACGGGGAGTCGACAATGAGCAGTTCTTC. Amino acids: CATSRRGVDNEQFF.